This entry lists 6 T cell receptor beta chains sequenced from one sample in a study of Tregs in tolerant kidney transplant recipients. Sequencing used immunoSEQ multiplex PCR; TCRdb keeps in-frame clones, though not all of them. The sample shows approximately 75,000 clones, 91% of them seen only once. The sequences come from Tregs from blood, collected before the transplant. The receptor source for this set is a human donor who received a combined kidney and bone marrow transplant.

The V call is TRBV30, the J call TRBJ1-2; the D gene is possibly TRBD1 (6 bases). V was shortened by 5 bases and J by 5 bases, with 18 bases between the two germline ends. Germline CDR1 is GTSNPN and CDR2 is SVGIG (reference sequence). The CDR3 has 14 amino acids. The CDR3 region is CAWAAGQGHYGYTF. In nucleotides, the CDR3 is TGTGCCTGGGCGGCAGGGCAGGGGCATTATGGCTACACCTTC. Supplemented by reference TRBV30 and TRBJ1-2, the full variable domain reads SQTIHQWPATLVQPVGSPLSLECTVEGTSNPNLYWYRQAAGRGLQLLFYSVGIGQISSEVPQNLSASRPQDRQFILSSKKLLLSDSGFYLCAWAAGQGHYGYTFGSGTRLTVV.

This chain joins TRBV5-4 and TRBJ2-7, with 10 bases lining up with TRBD2. The V segment lost 0 bases and the J segment 2 bases; nucleotides outside the gene matches: 11. This CDR3 comprises 18 residues. CDR1 and CDR2 from the germline V gene are SGHNT and YYREEE (reference sequence). The CDR3 DNA follows: TGTGCCAGCAGCTTGGAAGCGGGAGGGCCTTTTACTACCTACGAGCAGTACTTC. Its translation is CASSLEAGGPFTTYEQYF.

This chain connects TRBV4-3 to TRBJ2-1, with D maybe TRBD2 (7 bases). V was clipped by 2 bases and J by 6 bases, with 14 bases between them. CDR3 size: 15 residues. The germline V gene has CDR1 LGHNA and CDR2 YSLEER. The CDR3 sequence is CASSQLRGEGNEQFF. CDR3 DNA: TGCGCCAGCAGCCAACTAAGGGGGGAGGGCAATGAGCAGTTCTTC.

This rearrangement joins TRBV5-5 to TRBJ2-2; 7 nucleotides line up with TRBD1. The V and J ends lost 4 bases and 3 bases, in that order; junction bases with no gene match: 6. This CDR3 region has 15 residues. Germline assignment: CDR1 SGHKS and CDR2 YYEKEE (reference sequence). The CDR3 protein is CASSRDDRDTGELFF. CDR3 DNA sequence: TGTGCCAGCAGCCGAGATGACAGGGACACCGGGGAGCTGTTTTTT. The whole variable domain, remainder taken from reference TRBV5-5 and TRBJ2-2, is DAGVTQSPTHLIKTRGQQVTLRCSPISGHKSVSWYQQVLGQGPQFIFQYYEKEERGRGNFPDRFSARQFPNYSSELNVNALLLGDSALYLCASSRDDRDTGELFFGEGSRLTVL.

The chain is built from TRBV9 and TRBJ2-3; 12 nucleotides line up with TRBD1. Germline V CDR1 and CDR2: SGDLS, YYNGEE. V was clipped by 4 bases and J by 7 bases; unmatched bases: 7. This CDR3 region has 15 residues. The CDR3 nucleotides are TGTGCCAGCAGCCACCCGGGACAGGGGGCGAATACGCAGTATTTT. The encoded protein is CASSHPGQGANTQYF.

The chain carries TRBV28 and TRBJ2-7, with 7 positions matching TRBD1. The CDR3 is made up of 12 amino acids. In germline, CDR1 is MDHEN, CDR2 SYDVKM. The ends lost 7 bases at V and 4 bases at J; junction bases unmatched: 4. CDR3: CASKGQFYEQYF. The CDR3 nucleotides read TGTGCCAGCAAGGGACAGTTTTACGAGCAGTACTTC.